This TCR beta chain is from a study of identical twins. Study results and limitations: It was out-of-frame TCR alpha sharing in monozygotic twins that models underestimated. Fewer insertions characterized abundant cord blood beta clonotypes, whereas memory repertoires showed none.

A word on this clonotype: The antigen remains unidentified.

CDR3 length: 14 residues. Germline V gene sequence: CDR1 SQVTM, CDR2 ANQGSEA. The V gene end was trimmed by 6 bases and the J gene end by 6 bases; junction bases not matched to a gene: 11. Unique molecular identifiers were present on cDNA, and template switching added a universal primer site. TCRdb re-analysed the 5' RACE reads in MiXCR, keeping a single row per CDR3 protein. The table lists 250,000 to 350,000 distinct CDR3 sequences, 8% to 9.5% of them singletons. These data also formed part of another study, on yellow fever vaccine responses in identical twins.

Material: CD8+ T cells sorted from blood. This receptor was identified in a woman aged 18-29 years in good health. V is TRBV29-1 and J is TRBJ2-3; 8 bases are shared with TRBD2. The CDR3, as DNA: TGCAGCGTGGTGGTAGCGGGACCCGTCGATACGCAGTATTTT. This codes for CSVVVAGPVDTQYF.